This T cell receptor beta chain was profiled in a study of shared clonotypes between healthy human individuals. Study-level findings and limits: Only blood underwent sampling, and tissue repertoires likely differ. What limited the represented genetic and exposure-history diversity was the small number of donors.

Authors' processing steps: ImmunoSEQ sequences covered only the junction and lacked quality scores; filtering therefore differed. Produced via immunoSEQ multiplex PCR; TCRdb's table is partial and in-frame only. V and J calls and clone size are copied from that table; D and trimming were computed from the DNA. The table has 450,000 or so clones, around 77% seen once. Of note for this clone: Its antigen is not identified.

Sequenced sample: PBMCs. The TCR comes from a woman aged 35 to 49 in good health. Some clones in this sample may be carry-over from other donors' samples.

CDR3 coding DNA: TGTGCCAGCAGCTTAGCGATGGCTTCCCTCGAGACCCAGTACTTC. Translation gives CASSLAMASLETQYF. This rearrangement joins TRBV7-2 to TRBJ2-5; D is undetermined. Trimming stripped 0 bases from V and 5 bases from J, with 13 bases between. There are 15 residues in the CDR3. The germline gives CDR1 SGHTA, CDR2 FQGNSA. Complete variable domain (other parts from reference TRBV7-2 and TRBJ2-5): GAGVSQSPSNKVTEKGKDVELRCDPISGHTALYWYRQSLGQGLEFLIYFQGNSAPDKSGLPSDRFSAERTGGSVSTLTIQRTQQEDSAVYLCASSLAMASLETQYFGPGTRLLVL.